This TCR beta chain is from a study of cytomegalovirus exposure and HLA in healthy donors (dated by TCRdb to 2015 to 2018). For context, the study as a whole: According to an earlier analysis of 450 to 650 of the donors, 150 million to 200 million T cells yielded some 110 million unique TCR beta sequences and 250 to 350 Gb of sequence data. Typing coverage differed by locus: A, B, C, DRB1 and DQB1 were typed in roughly 620-630 donors, DQA1 in 522, DPA1 in some 610, and DPB1 in just under 490. Along with the roughly 700-subject first cohort, a separate validation cohort of approximately 110 different subjects was used. Rather than using new phenotypic data, the later analysis identified candidate immune exposures from TCR beta sequences and from how often those sequences occurred across donors. The study used immunosequencing to profile the T cell repertoires of about 670 subjects and linked those repertoires to cytomegalovirus serostatus. Roughly 5 DR-DQ haplotypes were handled as single units for association and clustering, since linkage in the cohort was strong. Among some 400 genotyped donors of the cohort, an average of about 240,000 unique TCR beta nucleotide sequences were sequenced per donor, around 20% of them non-productive. In a later analysis, previously published TCR beta repertoires from about 640 donors were re-analyzed and high-resolution HLA genotyping was added so that TCR occurrence patterns could be studied. The study aimed to test whether cataloging public T cell receptors could reveal signatures of past pathogen exposure. Every discovery cohort repertoire had been produced on one sequencing platform. To predict cytomegalovirus infection status, the study brought together high-throughput TCR immunosequencing, statistical association of individual TCRs with disease status, and machine learning. The genetic ancestry cluster associated with self-reported Caucasian donors included 81% of the roughly 360 genotyped donors. In an earlier analysis of roughly 540 of the donors, high-throughput TCR beta sequencing was used to judge whether each TCR beta V gene segment behaved as functional or pseudogenic. In a later genetic analysis, genome-wide SNP genotypes for about 65% of the roughly 670 donors were used, and that subset was treated as a discovery cohort. Alongside the repertoire data, information on donor age, sex, ethnicity and CMV serostatus was compiled. HLA typing covered class I and class II loci at four-digit resolution. An early release covering some 640 HLA-typed donors comprised about 320 gigabases of sequencing data and 85 million to 100 million unique TCR sequences. Study-wide findings and limitations: Compared with the roughly 670-donor mean, donors in an Asian-associated ancestry cluster had fewer N-insertions in productive TCRs, according to a later genetic analysis. HLA typing was unavailable for some donors at each locus, so association tests used only the typed subset. The study listed approximately 150 TCR beta chains as associated with cytomegalovirus. The cohort was sequenced for TCR beta chains only, and without alpha or paired-chain data the features that could be detected were limited. A further reported finding was that TCR beta sequences accurately predicted the HLA-A and HLA-B alleles for most subjects in the first cohort. Assigning TCR associations to individual alleles was difficult when HLA alleles, especially DR and DQ, strongly co-occurred. Three of the identified cytomegalovirus-associated TCR beta chains were confirmed in vitro to be specific for cytomegalovirus antigens. In a later analysis, TCR association rates were found to vary across HLA loci, with the most associated TCRs seen for DRB1 alleles and the fewest for HLA-C alleles. A cluster of highly shared sequence variants was judged likely to be a technical artifact of the sequencing pipeline. In both the original and validation cohorts, the classifier was reported to diagnose cytomegalovirus status with high specificity and sensitivity. The authors suggested that the approach could potentially be generalized to other disease states and immunological phenotypes. V-gene and J-gene trimming of TCR beta chains was associated with a missense DCLRE1C variant in a later genetic analysis, and the association was replicated in an independent cohort. Most CMV-associated TCR beta chains appeared to be HLA-restricted in a later analysis, and the HLA associations seemed to be driven largely by CMV exposure. A later analysis found that HLA-associated TCR beta chains were more clonally expanded and had lower generation probabilities than equally common non-associated chains. Several of the top co-occurrence clusters appeared to be linked to parvovirus B19, influenza, CMV and Epstein-Barr virus, according to a later analysis. Immune exposure information for the cohort was limited to CMV serostatus. Most TCR sequences were observed very rarely across donors, whereas some public TCRs were present in many individuals. Correlated functional status among segregating V segments might be attributable to linkage disequilibrium, but an unknown experimental factor could not be ruled out. In an earlier analysis of 587 of the donors, most TCR beta V segments appeared in productive rearrangements about 90% or about 30% of the time, broadly matching IMGT annotations. The 87-base-pair reads could not distinguish some IMGT-functional V segments, including TRBV6-2 and TRBV6-3, so those segments were excluded. At a false discovery rate of 0.05, a later analysis linked around 15,000 TCR beta sequences to specific HLA alleles. Because counts were too low, roughly 16 rarely observed V segments, including chromosome 9 orphons, were excluded from the earlier analysis of 587 of the donors. Presence/absence analyses assumed roughly uniform sequencing depth across donors, an assumption that may not hold.

The germline V gene specifies SGHVS as CDR1 and FNYEAQ as CDR2. CDR3 length: 17 amino acids, cysteine to phenylalanine. The kept DNA is CDR3 alone, 51 bases in frame from the first base. V sheds 5 bases and J sheds 0 bases, leaving 19 bases between their ends. On this clone: Its antigen target is currently unknown. No much larger clone is present one base from it, and per-base qualities are unavailable.

To prepare the library, the immunoSEQ multiplex PCR assay was applied. For the multiplex PCR, a mixture combining 60 forward primers for TCR Vbeta segments and 13 reverse primers for TCR Jbeta segments was used. Amplification of the CDR3 region of rearranged TCR beta genes was performed with a multiplex PCR assay on genomic DNA. On the Illumina HiSeq System, the amplified TCR beta libraries were sequenced as 87-base-pair reads. On the study's bioinformatics: Across the 500 to 700 repertoires, a later analysis counted 80 million or so unique TCR beta chains, around 10 million of which were shared by at least two donors. Raw reads were error-corrected and collapsed into unique sequences with a nearest-neighbor algorithm that merged closely related sequences to remove PCR and sequencing errors. V, D and J gene segments were assigned by aligning CDR3 sequences to IMGT reference sequences. Each retained sequence needed at least a six-nucleotide match to both a V gene segment and a J gene segment. Rearrangements were classified as productive when the CDR3 lacked stop codons and remained in frame with V and J, and all other rearrangements were classified as non-productive. Following IMGT convention, CDR3 was defined as the stretch from the second conserved V-encoded cysteine up to the conserved J-encoded phenylalanine. The earlier analysis of 550 to 650 of the donors excluded any sequence lacking an unambiguous match to a single V gene segment. An earlier analysis of several hundred of the donors called V segments functional above 56.7% productive rearrangements and segregating when the between-donor standard deviation exceeded 5%. A statistical classification framework was built for diagnosing cytomegalovirus status from the catalog of TCR beta chain sequences. In a later analysis, TCR nucleotide sequences were compared against IMGT/GENE-DB human TR gene sequences so that V and J genes could be assigned. A later analysis assigned CDR3 sequences and most-parsimonious VDJ recombination scenarios with the TCRdist pipeline. In a later analysis, each TCR beta chain was defined by its CDR3 amino acid sequence together with its V-gene family, and reads without a unique V-gene family were excluded. In a later analysis, 550 to 650 highly shared, low-generation-probability nucleotide sequences were removed to address suspected cross-contamination and a sequencing artifact. In a later analysis, a clonal expansion index was calculated for each public chain from normalized within-repertoire ranks of inferred template counts. In a later analysis, generation probabilities were computed using a VDJ recombination model fitted to out-of-frame rearrangements, and the results were checked against IGoR. A later analysis scored TCR-TCR, TCR-HLA and TCR-CMV co-occurrence with hypergeometric tests, applying a repertoire-size bias correction to TCR pairs. To estimate false discovery rates, a later analysis permuted the HLA or CMV assignments 20 times. In a later analysis, co-occurring TCRs were grouped using DBSCAN, and TCRdist sequence similarity was added for clustering within HLA-allele-positive subsets. Co-occurrence clustering excluded repertoires with fewer than 30,000 or more than 120,000 public chains, plus five with anomalous nucleotide sharing. TCRdb took this table from immuneACCESS and kept in-frame rearrangements with V and J called. Such tables lack part of the clones; where checked against another copy, unresolved V genes explain under half of the gap, and the rest is unexplained. The V and J calls and the clone size are those of that table, but D and trimming were determined from the DNA. This sample lists 150,000 to 200,000 clones; about three quarters were detected once. The ten largest clones add up to approximately 4.6% of the sample.

The cohort was made up of 500 to 850 healthy bone marrow donors. At the time of sampling, all cohort members were nominally healthy, though unrecorded immune exposures were likely present. The donor was CMV seropositive and belonged to the group of a few hundred seropositive cohort members. A peripheral blood sample was provided by each donor, and peripheral blood mononuclear cells were used for TCR beta sequencing. Genomic DNA extraction from the blood cell samples was performed with the Qiagen DNeasy Blood Extraction Kit. This clonotype was obtained from a man aged 18 to 29 in good health and CMV-seropositive. The chain couples TRBV7-6 to TRBJ1-1; TRBD1 is a possible D gene, resting on 5 matching bases. Specimen: PBMCs. The sequence in DNA is TGTGCCAGCAGCCATCTCACGTGGACACCCATGAACACTGAAGCTTTCTTT. This yields the protein CASSHLTWTPMNTEAFF. Reference TRBV7-6 and TRBJ1-1 genes cover what lies past the CDR3, so the full variable domain is GAGVSQSPRYKVTKRGQDVALRCDPISGHVSLYWYRQALGQGPEFLTYFNYEAQQDKSGLPNDRFSAERPEGSISTLTIQRTEQRDSAMYRCASSHLTWTPMNTEAFFGQGTRLTVV.